Reported below is one TCR beta chain. Antigen unknown. The data stem from a study of CD8+CD57+ T cells in acquired aplastic anemia. At the level of the study: There were some 11 million reads, on average, for CD4+ cells from healthy donors.

Profiles of TCR beta VDJ and CDR3 were generated from a genomic DNA template. Via MiXCR, TCRdb re-called the reads, giving one row per CDR3 protein. The sample has 150,000 to 200,000 distinct CDR3 sequences; approximately 60% are singletons. Whole-study results and caveats: Overlap between patients and controls comprised twenty-nine CD8+ CDR3 sequences.

The CDR3 runs 14 residues. CDR1 and CDR2 from the germline V gene are SNHLY and FYNNEI. The trim removed 3 bases at V and 10 bases at J, leaving 6 bases unmatched. This chain links TRBV2 with TRBJ1-6, with 7 bases lining up with TRBD1. The sequence came from a human donor in good health. What was sequenced was sorted CD4+, CD8+, or CD8+CD57+ T cells (not recorded which) from PBMCs. The CDR3 bases are TGTGCCAGCAGTGATGGACAGGCTATATCACCCCTCCACTTT. It encodes CASSDGQAISPLHF.